This T cell receptor beta chain was documented in a study of T cell responses to AZD1222 COVID-19 vaccine. This clone was picked up a small number of times. The protocol was immunoSEQ multiplex PCR, while the TCRdb copy is restricted to in-frame clones and leaves out a portion. The repertoire holds 150,000 or so clones, 90% to 95% seen once, with more than 1.4% in the top ten. The CDR3 covers 15 residues. Per the germline V gene, CDR1 is SGHTA and CDR2 is FQGNSA. V was pared by 5 bases and J by 4 bases, with 12 bases between. The sequence was obtained from an adult in good health. This sequence joins TRBV7-2 and TRBJ2-6; D is unresolved. The sequences come from peripheral blood, collected on day 0 of AZD1222 vaccination. The DNA of the CDR3 is TGTGCCAGCAGCAAAGATGGCAGGGGGGCCAACGTCCTGACTTTC. Its protein is CASSKDGRGANVLTF.